Listed below are T cell receptor beta chains from one sample, sequenced in a study of T cell responses to AZD1222 COVID-19 vaccine. Generated by immunoSEQ multiplex PCR, the TCRdb table keeps only in-frame clones and is missing some. The top ten hold approximately 0.85% of the sample, which has some 140,000 clones, 93% seen once. The material was peripheral blood, obtained on day 0 of AZD1222 vaccination. These receptors were taken from an adult in good health. Each CDR3 is given with its conserved first and last residue. A D gene is named only where the DNA matches it firmly. Clone size is stated in some rows and not others, as once, few, many or a class when expanded.

j_gene | abundance | d_gene | v_gene | CDR3aa
TRBJ1-2 | NA | NA | TRBV6-1 | CASSEWADYGYTF
TRBJ1-2 | NA | NA | TRBV5-6 | CASSYTSAVPNYGYTF
TRBJ1-1 | NA | NA | TRBV27 | CASSSATITEINTEAFF
TRBJ2-5 | NA | NA | TRBV5-1 | CASSLGQQETQYF
TRBJ1-1 | NA | NA | TRBV11-1 | CASSLARSTEAFF
TRBJ1-4 | NA | NA | TRBV19 | CASSIRPGRINEKLFF
TRBJ2-3 | NA | NA | TRBV7-3 | CASSQTPGAVASTDTQYF
TRBJ2-3 | NA | NA | TRBV6-5 | CASDRDAGGGDTQYF
TRBJ2-1 | NA | TRBD2 | TRBV6-2/TRBV6-3 | CASSYSRLAGTYNEQFF
TRBJ2-1 | NA | NA | TRBV19 | CASSIDKGYNEQFF
TRBJ1-6 | NA | TRBD1 | TRBV7-2 | CASSFHRGQNSPLHF
TRBJ1-2 | NA | TRBD1 | TRBV3-1/TRBV3-2 | CASSPSGTGVTYGYTF
TRBJ1-5 | NA | TRBD1 | TRBV2 | CASSAGTVSNQPQHF
TRBJ1-1 | NA | NA | TRBV5-1 | CASSLMGGSAEAFF
TRBJ2-7 | once | TRBD1 | TRBV6-5 | CASSTTGAYQREQYF
TRBJ1-1 | NA | TRBD1 | TRBV6-5 | CASVGHRGVTEAFF
TRBJ1-1 | NA | NA | TRBV6-5 | CASSYSSQMNTEAFF
TRBJ1-3 | NA | NA | TRBV18 | CASSPQGEDGNTIYF
TRBJ1-2 | NA | NA | TRBV15 | CATSGIGAIGYTF
TRBJ1-3 | NA | NA | TRBV5-5 | CASSLGPSSGNTIYF
TRBJ1-4 | NA | NA | TRBV6-5 | CASSYQRRNNEKLFF
TRBJ2-3 | NA | NA | TRBV12-5 | CASGFSTSTDTQYF
TRBJ1-5 | NA | NA | TRBV7-8 | CASSRAAGWIPNQPQHF